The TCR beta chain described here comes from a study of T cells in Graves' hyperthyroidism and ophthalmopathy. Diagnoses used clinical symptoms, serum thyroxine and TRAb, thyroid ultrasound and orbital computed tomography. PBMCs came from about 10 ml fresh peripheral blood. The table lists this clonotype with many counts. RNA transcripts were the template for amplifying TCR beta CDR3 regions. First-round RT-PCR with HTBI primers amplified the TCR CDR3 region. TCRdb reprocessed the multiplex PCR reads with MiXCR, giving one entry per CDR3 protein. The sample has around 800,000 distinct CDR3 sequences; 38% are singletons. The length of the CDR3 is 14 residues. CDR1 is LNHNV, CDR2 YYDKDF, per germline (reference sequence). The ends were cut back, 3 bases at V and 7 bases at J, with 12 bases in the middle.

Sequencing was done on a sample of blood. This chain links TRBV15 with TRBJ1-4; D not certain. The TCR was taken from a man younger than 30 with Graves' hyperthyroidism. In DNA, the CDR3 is TGTGCCACCAGCAGGACCTCCTGGGGTGAAAAACTGTTTTTT. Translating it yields CATSRTSWGEKLFF.